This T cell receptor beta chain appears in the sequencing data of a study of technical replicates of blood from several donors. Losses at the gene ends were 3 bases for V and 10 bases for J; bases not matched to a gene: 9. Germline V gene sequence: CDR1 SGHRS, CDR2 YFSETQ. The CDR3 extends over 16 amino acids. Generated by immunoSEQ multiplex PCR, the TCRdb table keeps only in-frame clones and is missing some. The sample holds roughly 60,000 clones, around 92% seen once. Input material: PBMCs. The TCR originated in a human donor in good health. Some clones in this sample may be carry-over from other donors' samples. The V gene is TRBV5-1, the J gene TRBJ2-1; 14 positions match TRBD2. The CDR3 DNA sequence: TGCGCCAGCAGCTCAGGGACTAGCGGGGGCCGGAAGGAGCAGTTCTTC. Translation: CASSSGTSGGRKEQFF. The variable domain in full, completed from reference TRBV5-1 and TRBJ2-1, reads KAGVTQTPRYLIKTRGQQVTLSCSPISGHRSVSWYQQTPGQGLQFLFEYFSETQRNKGNFPGRFSGRQFSNSRSEMNVSTLELGDSALYLCASSSGTSGGRKEQFFGPGTRLTVL.